Below, 10 T cell receptor beta chains from the same sample are listed, as sequenced in a study of identifying expanded T cells in peripheral blood. Only in-frame clones appear in the TCRdb table, and some are missing; sequencing was by immunoSEQ multiplex PCR. The sample consists of approximately 100,000 clones, approximately 90% of them appearing once. Sequencing used blood. Receptor source: a person aged 18 to 69 in good health.

The chain uses TRBV7-9 and TRBJ1-5; no definite D call. Germline V gene lookup returns CDR1 SEHNR and CDR2 FQNEAQ (reference sequence). V lost 1 base and J lost 4, with 8 bases in between. The CDR3 has 14 residues. This CDR3 reads CASSLGTFNQPQHF. The CDR3 DNA reads TGTGCCAGCAGCTTAGGGACCTTTAATCAGCCCCAGCATTTT.

The table lists this clone with a count of one. The chain has TRBV6-4 and TRBJ2-2, with 7 bases that match TRBD2. The germline gives CDR1 MRHNA, CDR2 SNTAGT. Trimming cost V 6 bases and J 1 base; bases outside gene matches: 2. The CDR3 covers 14 residues. CDR3 amino acids: CASRTSQNTGELFF. The CDR3 region has the DNA TGTGCCAGCAGGACTAGCCAGAACACCGGGGAGCTGTTTTTT.

The genes are TRBV4-3 and TRBJ2-3; 7 bases fit TRBD2. The CDR3 contains 16 residues. V lost 0 bases to trimming and J lost 5 bases; unmatched junction nucleotides: 8. The germline CDR1 and CDR2 sequences are LGHNA and YSLEER. CDR3 bases: TGCGCCAGCAGCCAAGATGGGTCCTCTAGCGGAGATACGCAGTATTTT. Translation gives CASSQDGSSSGDTQYF.

CDR3 coding DNA: TGTGCCAGCAGTTACTCTCGGCAGCAAAACACTGAAGCTTTCTTT. It yields the protein CASSYSRQQNTEAFF. The chain recombines TRBV6-5 with TRBJ1-1; D unresolved. Trimming took off 0 bases at V and 2 bases at J, with 10 bases between the two ends. CDR1 is MNHEY, CDR2 SVGAGI, per germline. This CDR3 is built from 15 residues.

The CDR3 sequence is CASSSNTEAFF. CDR3 DNA: TGTGCCAGCAGTTCAAACACTGAAGCTTTCTTT. This chain uses TRBV6-5 with TRBJ1-1; no firm D call. CDR3 size: 11 residues. Germline CDR1 is MNHEY and CDR2 is SVGAGI. V gave up 4 bases and J gave up 2 bases, with 2 bases separating them.

In nucleotides, the CDR3 is TGTGCCAGCAGCTGGGCCGGGACTAGGGATGAGCAGTTCTTC. Translation: CASSWAGTRDEQFF. This chain connects TRBV5-6 to TRBJ2-1; TRBD2 aligns across 8 bases. With V trimmed by 3 bases and J by 8 bases, 7 bases remained unmatched. The V gene's germline CDR1 is SGHDT and CDR2 YYEEEE. This CDR3 has 14 amino acids.

The chain carries TRBV7-2 and TRBJ2-7; D is unresolved. The CDR3 is 13 amino acids. V was pared by 1 base and J by 2 bases, with 6 bases between. CDR1 SGHTA and CDR2 FQGNSA come from the germline V gene. The CDR3 DNA follows: TGTGCCAGCAGCTTAGAGGGTCCCTACGAGCAGTACTTC. Encoded protein: CASSLEGPYEQYF.

In this sample, this clone turned up a few times. The chain links TRBV7-2 to TRBJ2-2, with 9 bases matching TRBD1. V was pared by 6 bases and J by 7 bases, with 9 bases of the junction left unmatched. Germline values: CDR1 SGHTA, CDR2 FQGNSA. The CDR3 is made up of 15 amino acids. This CDR3 reads CASRTHRGRIGELFF. In DNA, the CDR3 is TGTGCCAGCAGGACTCACAGGGGGCGTATCGGGGAGCTGTTTTTT.

This clone was detected once. The chain couples TRBV20-1 to TRBJ2-1, with unresolved D. V was cut by 1 base and J by 5 bases, with 3 bases left in between. The length of the CDR3 is 11 residues. CDR1 DFQATT and CDR2 SNEGSKA come from the germline V gene (reference sequence). Written as DNA, the CDR3 is TGCAGTGCTAGAGTGCACAATGAGCAGTTCTTC. It translates to CSARVHNEQFF.

V and J are TRBV5-6 and TRBJ1-2; D may be TRBD1 (5 bases). With 3 bases removed from V and 4 bases from J, the gap between germline ends came to 10 bases. The V gene's germline CDR1 is SGHDT and CDR2 YYEEEE. The CDR3 loop spans 13 amino acids. CDR3 residues: CASSWQGPYGYTF. The CDR3 bases are TGTGCCAGCAGCTGGCAGGGACCCTATGGCTACACCTTC.